This TCR beta chain was found in a study of T cell responses to AZD1222 COVID-19 vaccine. Germline CDR1 and CDR2: MDHEN and SYDVKM. This CDR3 spans 17 amino acids. The V gene lost 6 bases and the J gene lost 2 bases, with 22 bases spanning the gap. Profiling relied on immunoSEQ multiplex PCR, and the TCRdb table lists in-frame clones only, not all of them. The sample records roughly 120,000 clones, roughly 89% being singletons. The sequence derives from an adult in good health. Sample: peripheral blood, taken on day 0 of AZD1222 vaccination. The V call is TRBV28, the J call TRBJ1-2, with D perhaps matching TRBD1 (5 bases). CDR3 region: CASRRRDFGTANYGYTF. DNA for the CDR3: TGTGCCAGCAGAAGGCGGGACTTTGGGACGGCCAACTATGGCTACACCTTC.